Sequencing of this T cell receptor (beta chain) was carried out in a study of T cells in Graves' hyperthyroidism and ophthalmopathy. Findings and caveats of the study: Through a model of 13 V-J features, ophthalmopathy was separated from stable hyperthyroidism.

In the case of this clonotype: Its target is unknown.

Exclusions: uncontrolled infection, other autoimmune disease, pregnancy, lactation. Clinical symptoms, serum thyroxine and TRAb, thyroid ultrasound and orbital computed tomography were used for the diagnoses. Predating any ophthalmopathy symptoms, the blood sample was taken at first hyperthyroidism diagnosis. RNA transcripts yielded amplified TCR beta CDR3 regions. First-round RT-PCR targeting the TCR CDR3 was performed with the HTBI primer set. TCRdb redid the calling of the multiplex PCR reads with MiXCR, one entry per CDR3 protein. The table lists about 360,000 distinct CDR3 sequences, about 13% of them singletons. This CDR3 is 15 amino acids long. With V trimmed by 3 bases and J by 2 bases, 4 bases remained unmatched. Germline CDR1 reads MGHRA; CDR2 reads YSYEKL.

The chain links TRBV4-1 to TRBJ1-3; 7 bases are shared with TRBD1. The specimen sequenced was blood. The TCR was taken from a young man with Graves' hyperthyroidism that later progressed to Graves' ophthalmopathy. CDR3 sequence (DNA): TGCGCCAGCAGCCAGGGTACAGGGGCTGGAAACACCATATATTTT. It encodes CASSQGTGAGNTIYF.